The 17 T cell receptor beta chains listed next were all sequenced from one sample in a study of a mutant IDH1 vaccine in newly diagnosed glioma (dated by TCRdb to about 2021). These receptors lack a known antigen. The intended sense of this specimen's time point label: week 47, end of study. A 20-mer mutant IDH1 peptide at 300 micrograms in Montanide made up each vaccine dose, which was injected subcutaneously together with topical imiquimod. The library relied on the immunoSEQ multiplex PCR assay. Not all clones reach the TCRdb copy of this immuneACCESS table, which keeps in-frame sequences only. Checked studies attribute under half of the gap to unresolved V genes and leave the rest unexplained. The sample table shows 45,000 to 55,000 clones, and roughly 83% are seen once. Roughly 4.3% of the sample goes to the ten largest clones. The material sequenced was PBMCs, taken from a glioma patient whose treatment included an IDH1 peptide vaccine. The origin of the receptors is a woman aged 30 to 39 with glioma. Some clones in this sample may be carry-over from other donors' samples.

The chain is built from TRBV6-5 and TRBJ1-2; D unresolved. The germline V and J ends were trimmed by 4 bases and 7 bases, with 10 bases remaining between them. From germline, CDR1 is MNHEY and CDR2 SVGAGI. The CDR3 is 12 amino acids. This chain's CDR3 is CASSSGLGGYTF. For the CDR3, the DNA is TGTGCCAGCAGTTCGGGGTTAGGTGGCTACACCTTC.

CDR3: CASSFRDRTTDTQYF. Here the CDR3 DNA reads TGTGCCAGCAGCTTCCGGGACAGGACCACAGATACGCAGTATTTT. This chain uses TRBV11-2 with TRBJ2-3; 8 bases are a match to TRBD1. The CDR3 is 15 residues long. Germline V gene lookup returns CDR1 SGHAT and CDR2 FQNNGV. Trimming at V came to 3 bases and at J to 2 bases, leaving 4 bases not matched to a gene.

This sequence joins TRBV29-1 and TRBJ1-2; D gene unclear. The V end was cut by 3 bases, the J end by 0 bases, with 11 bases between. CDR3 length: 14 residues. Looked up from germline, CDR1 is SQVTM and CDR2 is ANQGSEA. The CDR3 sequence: CSVETRSANYGYTF. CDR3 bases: TGCAGCGTTGAGACCCGTTCAGCTAACTATGGCTACACCTTC.

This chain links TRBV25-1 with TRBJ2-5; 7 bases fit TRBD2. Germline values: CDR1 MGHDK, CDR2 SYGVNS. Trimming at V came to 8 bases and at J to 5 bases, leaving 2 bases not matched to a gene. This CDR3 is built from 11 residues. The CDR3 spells CASGGVETQYF. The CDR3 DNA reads TGTGCCAGCGGGGGGGTGGAGACCCAGTACTTC. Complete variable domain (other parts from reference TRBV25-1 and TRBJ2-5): EADIYQTPRYLVIGTGKKITLECSQTMGHDKMYWYQQDPGMELHLIHYSYGVNSTEKGDLSSESTVSRIRTEHFPLTLESARPSHTSQYLCASGGVETQYFGPGTRLLVL.

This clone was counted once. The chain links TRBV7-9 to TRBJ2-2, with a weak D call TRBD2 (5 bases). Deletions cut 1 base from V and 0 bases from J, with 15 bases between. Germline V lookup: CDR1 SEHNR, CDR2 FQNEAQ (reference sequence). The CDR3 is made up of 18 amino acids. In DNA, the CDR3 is TGTGCCAGCAGCTTAGTACCCACTAGAAACGCGAACACCGGGGAGCTGTTTTTT. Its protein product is CASSLVPTRNANTGELFF.

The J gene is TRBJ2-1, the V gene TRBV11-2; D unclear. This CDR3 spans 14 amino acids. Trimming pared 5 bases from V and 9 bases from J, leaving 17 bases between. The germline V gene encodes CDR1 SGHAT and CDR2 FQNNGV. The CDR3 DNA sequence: TGTGCCAGCAGCCCCCAGCCTGGAGTAGGTGAGCAGTTCTTC. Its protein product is CASSPQPGVGEQFF.

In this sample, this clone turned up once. DNA of the CDR3: TGTGCCAGCAGTCACCGGACAGAGCTGTTTTTT. Residues: CASSHRTELFF. The chain links TRBV28 to TRBJ2-2, with D tentatively TRBD1 (5 bases). The germline V and J ends were trimmed by 5 bases and 11 bases, with 9 bases remaining between them. CDR1 and CDR2 (germline): MDHEN, SYDVKM. The CDR3 extends over 11 amino acids. Variable domain in full (rest from reference TRBV28 and TRBJ2-2): DVKVTQSSRYLVKRTGEKVFLECVQDMDHENMFWYRQDPGLGLRLIYFSYDVKMKEKGDIPEGYSVSREKKERFSLILESASTNQTSMYLCASSHRTELFFGEGSRLTVL.

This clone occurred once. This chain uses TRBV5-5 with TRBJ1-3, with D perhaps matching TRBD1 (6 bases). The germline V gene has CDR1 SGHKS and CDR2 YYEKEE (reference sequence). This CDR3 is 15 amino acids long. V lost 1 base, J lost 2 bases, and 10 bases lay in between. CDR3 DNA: TGTGCCAGCAGCTTGACTCAGGGGACTGGAAACACCATATATTTT. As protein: CASSLTQGTGNTIYF.

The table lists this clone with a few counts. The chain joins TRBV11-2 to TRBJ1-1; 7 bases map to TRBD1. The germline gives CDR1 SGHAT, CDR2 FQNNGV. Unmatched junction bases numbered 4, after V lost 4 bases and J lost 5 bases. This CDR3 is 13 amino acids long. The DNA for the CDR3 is TGTGCCAGCAGCTCCCAGGGGGAGACTGAAGCTTTCTTT. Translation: CASSSQGETEAFF.

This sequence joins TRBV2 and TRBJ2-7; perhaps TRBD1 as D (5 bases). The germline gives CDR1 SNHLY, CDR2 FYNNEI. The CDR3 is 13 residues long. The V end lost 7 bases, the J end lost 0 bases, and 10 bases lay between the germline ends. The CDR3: CASTRASSYEQYF. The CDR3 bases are TGTGCCAGCACCAGGGCCAGCTCCTACGAGCAGTACTTC. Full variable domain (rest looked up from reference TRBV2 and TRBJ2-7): EPEVTQTPSHQVTQMGQEVILRCVPISNHLYFYWYRQILGQKVEFLVSFYNNEISEKSEIFDDQFSVERPDGSNFTLKIRSTKLEDSAMYFCASTRASSYEQYFGPGTRLTVT.

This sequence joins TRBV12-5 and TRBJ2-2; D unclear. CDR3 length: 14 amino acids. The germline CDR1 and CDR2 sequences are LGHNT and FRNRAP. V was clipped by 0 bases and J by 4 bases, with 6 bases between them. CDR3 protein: CASGLVDTTGELFF. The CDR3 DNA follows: TGTGCTAGTGGTTTGGTTGACACCACCGGGGAGCTGTTTTTT.

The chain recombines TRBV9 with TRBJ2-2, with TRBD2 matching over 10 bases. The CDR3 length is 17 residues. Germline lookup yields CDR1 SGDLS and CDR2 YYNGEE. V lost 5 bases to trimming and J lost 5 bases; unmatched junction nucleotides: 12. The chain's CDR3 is CASRGRPSGRGTGELFF. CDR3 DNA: TGTGCCAGCAGGGGACGGCCTAGCGGGAGAGGAACCGGGGAGCTGTTTTTT.

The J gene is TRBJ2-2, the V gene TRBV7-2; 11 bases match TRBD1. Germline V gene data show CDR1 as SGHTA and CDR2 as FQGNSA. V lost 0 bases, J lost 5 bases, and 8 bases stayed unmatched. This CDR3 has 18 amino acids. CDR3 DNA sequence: TGTGCCAGCAGCTTAGCTTCCCGGACAGGGGGCTGGACCGGGGAGCTGTTTTTT. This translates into CASSLASRTGGWTGELFF.

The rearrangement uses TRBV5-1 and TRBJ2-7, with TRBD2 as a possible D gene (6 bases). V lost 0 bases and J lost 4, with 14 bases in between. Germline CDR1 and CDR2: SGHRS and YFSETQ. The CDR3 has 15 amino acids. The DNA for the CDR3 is TGCGCCAGCAGCTTGGGTTCGGGAGACTATTACGAGCAGTACTTC. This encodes CASSLGSGDYYEQYF.

The CDR3 DNA sequence: TGTGCCAGCAGTTTTGAGAGGAGCGAGCAGTACTTC. Translating it yields CASSFERSEQYF. The genes are TRBV7-2 and TRBJ2-7; D not certain. V was shortened by 6 bases and J by 6 bases, with 12 bases between the two germline ends. There are 12 residues in the CDR3. The germline V gene has CDR1 SGHTA and CDR2 FQGNSA.

CDR3 sequence reads: CASSARIKGPGSPDTQYF. The CDR3, as DNA: TGTGCCAGCAGCGCAAGAATCAAGGGACCCGGATCGCCGGATACGCAGTATTTT. This chain connects TRBV11-3 to TRBJ2-3; D possibly uses TRBD1 or TRBD2 (5 bases each). This CDR3 region has 18 residues. Germline CDR1 SGHNT, CDR2 YENEEA. Trimming shortened V by 5 bases and J by 6 bases, and 27 bases separated the two germline ends.

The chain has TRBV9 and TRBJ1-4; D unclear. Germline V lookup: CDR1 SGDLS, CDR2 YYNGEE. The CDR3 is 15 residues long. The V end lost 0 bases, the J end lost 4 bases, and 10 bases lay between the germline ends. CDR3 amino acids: CASSVVPGDNEKLFF. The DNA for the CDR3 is TGTGCCAGCAGCGTAGTTCCCGGGGATAATGAAAAACTGTTTTTT. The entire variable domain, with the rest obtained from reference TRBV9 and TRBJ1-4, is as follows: DSGVTQTPKHLITATGQRVTLRCSPRSGDLSVYWYQQSLDQGLQFLIQYYNGEERAKGNILERFSAQQFPDLHSELNLSSLELGDSALYFCASSVVPGDNEKLFFGSGTQLSVL.